These T cell receptor beta chains were read from a single sample in a study of naive and memory T cell subsets. TCRdb recomputed calls from the UMI-ligation and nested PCR reads with MiXCR, one row per CDR3 protein. The sample carries around 30,000 distinct CDR3 sequences, under 20% recorded once. Sequences were obtained from effector memory CD4+ T cells from blood. The receptors stem from a human donor in good health. Each CDR3 is given with its conserved first and last residue. A D gene is named only where the DNA matches it firmly. The listing skips clone size in some rows; elsewhere it reads once, few, many or a size class.

V gene,clone size,D gene,J gene,CDR3 protein,CDR3 DNA
TRBV12-3/TRBV12-4,many,.,TRBJ1-1,CASSRTTNTEAFF,TGTGCCAGCAGCAGGACAACGAACACTGAAGCTTTCTTT
TRBV12-3/TRBV12-4,many,TRBD2,TRBJ2-1,CASSFGGREVNEQFF,TGTGCCAGCAGTTTTGGCGGGAGGGAAGTCAATGAGCAGTTCTTC
TRBV20-1,few,.,TRBJ2-3,CSAGTSYTDTQYF,TGCAGTGCTGGGACTTCCTACACAGATACGCAGTATTTT
TRBV28,.,TRBD2,TRBJ2-3,CATGTSGRADTQYF,TGTGCCACCGGGACTAGCGGGAGAGCAGATACGCAGTATTTT
TRBV5-1,.,.,TRBJ1-5,CASSRDGRNQPQHF,TGCGCCAGCAGCAGGGACGGAAGGAATCAGCCCCAGCATTTT
TRBV12-5,.,TRBD2,TRBJ2-7,CASGLPRWGASGLYYEQYF,TGTGCTAGTGGTTTGCCCCGTTGGGGGGCTAGCGGGCTCTACTACGAGCAGTACTTC
TRBV28,.,.,TRBJ1-1,CASSILGGAGNTEAFF,TGTGCCAGCAGCATTCTTGGGGGCGCGGGGAACACTGAAGCTTTCTTT
TRBV9,.,TRBD1,TRBJ2-7,CASSVGDRVRGEQYF,TGTGCCAGCAGCGTAGGGGACAGGGTACGAGGCGAGCAGTACTTC
TRBV12-3/TRBV12-4,.,TRBD2,TRBJ2-1,CASSLHGAGGDNEQFF,TGTGCCAGCAGTTTACATGGTGCGGGAGGGGACAATGAGCAGTTCTTC
TRBV20-1,few,TRBD2,TRBJ2-5,CSAPGTSGGGRGTQYF,TGCAGTGCACCCGGGACTAGCGGGGGCGGGCGAGGAACCCAGTACTTC
TRBV12-5,many,TRBD2,TRBJ2-1,CASALGLAGNNEQFF,TGTGCTAGTGCCCTGGGACTAGCGGGTAACAATGAGCAGTTCTTC
TRBV6-5,.,TRBD2,TRBJ2-5,CASSYSTTSGSGTQYF,TGTGCCAGCAGTTACTCGACGACTAGCGGGAGTGGGACCCAGTACTTC
TRBV7-2,medium-sized,TRBD2,TRBJ2-5,CASSSGLVPGTQYF,TGTGCCAGCAGCTCCGGACTAGTCCCCGGGACGCAGTACTTC
TRBV20-1,.,.,TRBJ2-2,CSASGQNTGELFF,TGCAGTGCTAGTGGGCAGAACACCGGGGAGCTGTTTTTT
TRBV28,few,.,TRBJ1-2,CASSRTLMANYGYTF,TGTGCCAGCAGCCGGACTTTAATGGCTAACTATGGCTACACCTTC
TRBV20-1,many,.,TRBJ2-7,CSARRPGAAYEQYF,TGCAGTGCTCGGCGTCCGGGAGCAGCCTACGAGCAGTACTTC
TRBV28,.,.,TRBJ2-7,CASSPPGGGTIEQYF,TGTGCCAGCAGTCCCCCGGGGGGCGGAACGATCGAGCAGTACTTC